The 21 T cell receptor beta chains below all came from one sample that was sequenced in a study of T cells in Graves' hyperthyroidism and ophthalmopathy. Amplified TCR beta CDR3 regions derived from RNA transcripts. A set of HTBI primers served as the primers for a first-round RT-PCR of the TCR CDR3. TCRdb independently ran MiXCR on the multiplex PCR reads; one entry per CDR3 protein. The sample includes under 400,000 distinct CDR3 sequences, 15% to 20% of them seen just once. The source material was blood. All receptors derive from a woman between 35 and 50 years old with Graves' ophthalmopathy.

A few counts support this clonotype. The chain is built from TRBV6-2 or TRBV6-3 and TRBJ2-7, with 10 bases aligning to TRBD1. Per germline, CDR1 MNHEY and CDR2 SVGEGT. J gave up 1 base and V 6 bases, and 6 bases lay outside the gene matches. The CDR3 contains 15 residues. CDR3 bases: TGTGCCAGCAGACCGGGACAGGGGTATTCCTACGAGCAGTACTTC. Amino acid sequence: CASRPGQGYSYEQYF.

This clonotype was recorded many times. The chain couples TRBV13 to TRBJ2-7; 9 nucleotides line up with TRBD2. V lost 0 bases, J lost 4 bases, and 1 base stayed unmatched. The CDR3 contains 14 residues. Germline lookup yields CDR1 PRHDT and CDR2 FYEKMQ (reference sequence). The DNA of the CDR3 is TGTGCCAGCAGCTTAGGGCTAGCGGGGTACGAGCAGTACTTC. Translating it yields CASSLGLAGYEQYF.

At least ten counts were recorded for this clonotype. The rearrangement joins TRBV5-1 to TRBJ2-6; D not resolved. The CDR3 has 12 amino acids. V shed 4 bases and J shed 4 bases, with 3 bases lying between them. The germline CDR1 and CDR2 sequences are SGHRS and YFSETQ. The CDR3 loop reads CASSPGANVLTF. The DNA for the CDR3 is TGCGCCAGCAGCCCCGGGGCCAACGTCCTGACTTTC.

This clonotype was counted at least ten times. CDR3 sequence (DNA): TGTGCCAGCTCACGACGGACAGAGCAAGAGACCCAGTACTTC. Protein: CASSRRTEQETQYF. The V call is TRBV18, the J call TRBJ2-5; possibly TRBD1 for D (6 bases). Germline CDR1 and CDR2: KGHSH and LQKENI. The CDR3 has 14 amino acids. With 4 bases removed from V and 2 bases from J, the gap between germline ends came to 11 bases.

At least ten counts were recorded for this clonotype. The V call is TRBV6-1, the J call TRBJ2-2; no clear D. Trimming removed 5 bases at V and 6 bases at J, with 4 bases between. This CDR3 contains 11 residues. The germline V gene has CDR1 MNHNS and CDR2 SASEGT. CDR3 bases: TGTGCCAGCAGTAAGGCCGGGGAGCTGTTTTTT. Amino acids: CASSKAGELFF.

This clonotype has ten or more counts. The chain employs TRBV27 and TRBJ2-7; 9 nucleotides line up with TRBD2. There are 16 residues in the CDR3. The V and J ends lost 5 bases and 2 bases, in that order; junction bases with no gene match: 10. The germline gives CDR1 MNHEY, CDR2 SMNVEV (reference sequence). The CDR3 loop reads CASSLLTSGITYEQYF. CDR3 sequence (DNA): TGTGCCAGCAGTCTCCTGACTAGCGGAATTACCTACGAGCAGTACTTC.

This clonotype was counted many times. The chain has TRBV4-1 and TRBJ2-7; D is possibly TRBD2 (7 bases). The CDR3 runs 15 residues. Germline V gene data show CDR1 as MGHRA and CDR2 as YSYEKL. Trimming removed 2 bases at V and 2 bases at J, with 13 bases between. The CDR3 is CASSQYQGGAYEQYF. The DNA of the CDR3 is TGCGCCAGCAGCCAATACCAAGGGGGGGCCTACGAGCAGTACTTC.

Many counts were recorded for this clonotype. This chain joins TRBV29-1 and TRBJ1-1, with no clear D. The V gene's germline CDR1 is SQVTM and CDR2 ANQGSEA. Trimming took off 6 bases at V and 0 bases at J, with 14 bases between the two ends. This CDR3 has 14 residues. The CDR3 here is CSVEVHGMNTEAFF. CDR3 sequence (DNA): TGCAGCGTGGAGGTGCACGGAATGAACACTGAAGCTTTCTTT.

This clonotype was observed at least ten times. V and J are TRBV27 and TRBJ1-1; D is uncertain. The CDR3 length is 13 residues. V dropped 6 bases and J dropped 1 base, with 9 bases sitting between them. Germline assignment: CDR1 MNHEY and CDR2 SMNVEV (reference sequence). CDR3: CASSLSPNTEAFF. For the CDR3, the DNA is TGTGCCAGCAGCTTGAGTCCGAACACTGAAGCTTTCTTT.

This clonotype was seen at least ten times. CDR3 nucleotides: TGTGCCAGCAGTCCCAACGCCGGGACAGTATACGAGCAGTACTTC. The encoded protein is CASSPNAGTVYEQYF. This chain links TRBV6-1 with TRBJ2-7; 7 bases map to TRBD1. Germline CDR1 reads MNHNS; CDR2 reads SASEGT. The CDR3 sequence is 15 residues long. V was pared by 5 bases and J by 4 bases, with 11 bases of the junction left unmatched.

The sample holds many counts of this clonotype. The genes are TRBV11-2 and TRBJ2-2; no firm D call. The CDR3 contains 18 residues. Trimming stripped 3 bases from V and 0 bases from J, with 17 bases between. Germline lookup yields CDR1 SGHAT and CDR2 FQNNGV. CDR3 sequence reads: CASSFRFGGPSNTGELFF. The CDR3, as DNA: TGTGCCAGCAGCTTTCGGTTTGGTGGGCCCTCGAACACCGGGGAGCTGTTTTTT.

This chain connects TRBV2 to TRBJ2-2; possibly TRBD2 for D (5 bases). The CDR3 length is 14 residues. The germline V and J ends were trimmed by 6 bases and 3 bases, with 11 bases remaining between them. In germline, CDR1 is SNHLY, CDR2 FYNNEI. Here the CDR3 DNA reads TGTGCCAGCAGAAGGAACGGGGACACCGGGGAGCTGTTTTTT. Translated, it gives CASRRNGDTGELFF.

The table lists this clonotype with many counts. J is TRBJ2-7 and V is TRBV28; 7 bases are shared with TRBD2. The V segment lost 8 bases and the J segment 0 bases; nucleotides outside the gene matches: 4. The germline gives CDR1 MDHEN, CDR2 SYDVKM. The CDR3 sequence is 13 residues long. CDR3 protein: CASRLAASYEQYF. CDR3 in DNA: TGTGCCAGCCGGCTAGCGGCCTCCTACGAGCAGTACTTC. Full variable domain (rest looked up from reference TRBV28 and TRBJ2-7): DVKVTQSSRYLVKRTGEKVFLECVQDMDHENMFWYRQDPGLGLRLIYFSYDVKMKEKGDIPEGYSVSREKKERFSLILESASTNQTSMYLCASRLAASYEQYFGPGTRLTVT.

V is TRBV30 and J is TRBJ1-1; D gene ambiguous. The CDR3 is 12 residues long. Germline V lookup: CDR1 GTSNPN, CDR2 SVGIG (reference sequence). Deletions cut 1 base from V and 7 bases from J, with 10 bases between. CDR3 coding DNA: TGTGCCTGGAGTGGAGGTACCCATGAAGCTTTCTTT. This codes for CAWSGGTHEAFF.

This clonotype was seen repeatedly, ten times or more. The chain couples TRBV5-1 to TRBJ2-3; weak D call: TRBD2 (5 bases). Germline V gene lookup returns CDR1 SGHRS and CDR2 YFSETQ. The CDR3 spans 16 residues. With 0 bases removed from V and 3 bases from J, the gap between germline ends came to 14 bases. The DNA of the CDR3 is TGCGCCAGCAGCTTGGTCGGCGGGTTCGGGACAGATACGCAGTATTTT. Its translation is CASSLVGGFGTDTQYF.

A note on this clonotype: One base away lies a much larger clone, so this may be a sequencing read error. Because it lacks the conserved phenylalanine or tryptophan at the end, this CDR3 is likely a read error. V is TRBV5-5 and J is TRBJ1-1; D gene unclear. V lost 2 bases, J lost 11 bases, and 13 bases lay in between. This CDR3 spans 12 amino acids. Germline loops: CDR1 SGHKS, CDR2 YYEKEE (reference sequence). CDR3 in DNA: TGTGCCAGCAGCTTTCGAGGGCTGATCGCTTTCATT. Its translation is CASSFRGLIAFI.

This chain joins TRBV10-1 and TRBJ2-5; 9 bases line up with TRBD1. The V segment lost 4 bases and the J segment 3 bases; nucleotides outside the gene matches: 9. The CDR3 totals 16 residues. Germline V gene data show CDR1 as WNHNN and CDR2 as SYGVQD (reference sequence). The CDR3: CASSALRDRAKETQYF. The CDR3 DNA reads TGCGCCAGCAGTGCCCTCCGGGACAGGGCCAAAGAGACCCAGTACTTC.

CDR3 in amino acids: CASSGGSGEQYF. The CDR3 region has the DNA TGTGCCAGCAGTGGAGGGTCGGGTGAGCAGTACTTC. The chain is built from TRBV6-1 and TRBJ2-7, with D perhaps TRBD2 (5 bases). The CDR3 is 12 amino acids. Trimming stripped 4 bases from V and 7 bases from J, with 11 bases between. The V gene's germline CDR1 is MNHNS and CDR2 SASEGT.

This clonotype has a count of ten or more. The rearrangement joins TRBV7-2 to TRBJ1-5; D perhaps matches TRBD1 (6 bases). Germline loops: CDR1 SGHTA, CDR2 FQGNSA. V was pared by 3 bases and J by 3 bases, with 12 bases between. The CDR3 loop spans 15 amino acids. CDR3 residues: CASSLGGPPNQPQHF. The CDR3 coding sequence is TGTGCCAGCAGCTTGGGGGGCCCTCCCAATCAGCCCCAGCATTTT.

CDR3 in amino acids: CASSSQVIYGYTF. As DNA, the CDR3 is TGTGCCAGCAGTTCTCAGGTTATCTATGGCTACACCTTC. The chain employs TRBV12-3 or TRBV12-4 and TRBJ1-2, with D uncertain. V gave up 4 bases and J gave up 4 bases, with 10 bases separating them. The CDR3 has 13 residues.

This clonotype has only a few counts. V is TRBV6-2 or TRBV6-3 and J is TRBJ1-5, with unresolved D. The V and J ends lost 2 bases and 2 bases respectively, with 7 bases between them. CDR3 length: 14 amino acids. The germline gives CDR1 MNHEY, CDR2 SVGEGT. CDR3 region: CASSYGSRNQPQHF. The CDR3, as DNA: TGTGCCAGCAGTTACGGCAGTCGCAATCAGCCCCAGCATTTT.